This T cell receptor beta chain was retrieved from a study of CD8+ T cells in alopecia areata. Turning to the study itself: Treated patients took oral tofacitinib at 5 to 10 mg twice daily.

RNA was isolated and reverse transcribed to cDNA, the sequencing template. Profiled with immunoSEQ multiplex PCR; TCRdb holds only in-frame clones, not every one. This repertoire shows about 210,000 clones, approximately 72% found once; its top ten account for over 1%. With 5 bases removed from V and 7 bases from J, the gap between germline ends came to 9 bases. Germline V gene lookup returns CDR1 MNHNS and CDR2 SASEGT. This CDR3 has 11 amino acids. Treatment of the sample: oral pan-JAK inhibitor, 5-10 mg twice daily. Overall study results and limits: Greater clonality was observed in lesional scalp samples, especially alopecia totalis/universalis, versus normal scalp.

Details on this clone: Its matching antigen is unknown.

The TCR originated in a human donor with alopecia areata. The chain employs TRBV6-1 and TRBJ2-7; D is unclear. Sequences were derived from CD4+ T cells sorted from blood, sampled around week 44, from a patient treated with tofacitinib. The DNA of the CDR3 is TGTGCCAGCAGTCGGGTTACTGAGCAGTACTTC. Its protein is CASSRVTEQYF.